The entry that follows covers one T cell receptor beta chain sequence. The CDR3 has 13 residues. Trimming left V 3 bases short and J 2 bases short, with 8 bases between. The data were taken from a study of blood T cell repertoires in COVID-19. About the research overall: Samples of COVID-19 (acute and convalescent) were obtained from the United States, Italy and Spain.

Cohort allocation depended upon clinical history that participants reported. Cohort 3 donors counted as recovered after two negative PCRs, clearance, or resolved symptoms. In the authors' methods: Using reference gene primer amplification, nucleated cell counts were estimated. The table came from immunoSEQ multiplex PCR; TCRdb's copy has only in-frame clones and leaves some out. V and J calls plus clone size are reproduced from that table; the DNA served to infer D and trimming. The data hold under 500,000 clones, with over 75% observed a single time. This chain links TRBV12-3 or TRBV12-4 with TRBJ2-7; the D gene is possibly TRBD1 (5 bases). The sequence was obtained from a man under 40 who had recovered from COVID-19. Sequenced sample: PBMCs or T cells enriched from blood (not recorded which). CDR3 DNA: TGTGCCAGCAGTTTCACAGGTACCTACGAGCAGTACTTC. Its protein is CASSFTGTYEQYF.